Each of the 13 T cell receptor beta chains below was sequenced from the same sample in a study of blood T cell repertoires in COVID-19. Method: immunoSEQ multiplex PCR; TCRdb's copy keeps in-frame clones and lacks some. The sample includes 400,000 to 450,000 clones, around 90% of them seen just once. The sequenced sample consisted of peripheral blood. The origin of the receptors is a young man with COVID-19, enrolled during active disease.

This chain connects TRBV3-1 (or the pseudogene TRBV3-2) to TRBJ1-2, with D uncertain. This CDR3 is built from 14 residues. Germline CDR1 and CDR2: LGHDT and YNNKEL (reference sequence). The V and J ends lost 2 bases and 6 bases respectively, with 13 bases between them. DNA for the CDR3: TGTGCCAGCAGCCAAATAATCAGCGGACATGGCTACACCTTC. Translated, it gives CASSQIISGHGYTF.

The J gene is TRBJ2-5, the V gene TRBV5-4; 13 bases fit TRBD2. V lost 3 bases and J lost 4; bases outside the gene matches: 12. This CDR3 has 18 residues. Germline CDR1 reads SGHNT; CDR2 reads YYREEE (reference sequence). The CDR3 is CASSSGPLAGGRGETQYF. The DNA for the CDR3 is TGTGCCAGCAGCTCCGGCCCACTAGCGGGGGGGCGAGGAGAGACCCAGTACTTC.

This clone was found once. The chain uses TRBV6-5 and TRBJ1-3; TRBD1 is a possible D gene (6 bases). The CDR3 length is 12 residues. The germline CDR1 and CDR2 sequences are MNHEY and SVGAGI. V shed 8 bases and J shed 1 base, with 6 bases lying between them. CDR3 loop: CASGTSGNTIYF. The CDR3 DNA sequence: TGTGCCAGCGGGACATCTGGAAACACCATATATTTT.

The chain is built from TRBV18 and TRBJ1-3; D is perhaps TRBD1 (6 bases). The CDR3 consists of 17 residues. Trimming removed 1 base at V and 8 bases at J, with 21 bases between. Germline CDR1 is KGHSH and CDR2 is LQKENI. The CDR3 here is CASSPLTATGSIDTIYF. For the CDR3, the DNA is TGTGCCAGCTCACCACTCACCGCGACAGGTTCCATAGACACCATATATTTT. Looking up the rest from reference TRBV18 and TRBJ1-3 gives the full variable domain: NAGVMQNPRHLVRRRGQEARLRCSPMKGHSHVYWYRQLPEEGLKFMVYLQKENIIDESGMPKERFSAEFPKEGPSILRIQQVVRGDSAAYFCASSPLTATGSIDTIYFGEGSWLTVV.

V and J are TRBV9 and TRBJ2-7; 10 bases are a match to TRBD2. The CDR3 runs to 15 residues. J was trimmed by 7 bases and V by 0 bases; bases with no gene match: 7. Germline-derived CDR1 and CDR2 are SGDLS and YYNGEE. The CDR3 nucleotides read TGTGCCAGCAGCGTAGCTCCTAGCGGGAGAGGGGAGCAGTACTTC. This translates into CASSVAPSGRGEQYF.

The chain recombines TRBV7-9 with TRBJ1-1; 9 positions agree with TRBD1. J gave up 7 bases and V 3 bases, and 3 bases lay outside the gene matches. Germline V gives CDR1 SEHNR, CDR2 FQNEAQ (reference sequence). This CDR3 has 13 residues. CDR3 sequence: CASSFGQGYEAFF. The CDR3 nucleotides are TGTGCCAGCAGCTTTGGACAGGGGTATGAAGCTTTCTTT. The full variable domain, rest sourced from reference TRBV7-9 and TRBJ1-1, is DTGVSQNPRHKITKRGQNVTFRCDPISEHNRLYWYRQTLGQGPEFLTYFQNEAQLEKSRLLSDRFSAERPKGSFSTLEIQRTEQGDSAMYLCASSFGQGYEAFFGQGTRLTVV.

This clone appeared a few times. As DNA, the CDR3 is TGTGCCACCAGTGATGGTAGGTCTAGCTCCTACGAGCAGTACTTC. Protein sequence: CATSDGRSSSYEQYF. The chain carries TRBV24-1 and TRBJ2-7; no definite D call. The germline CDR1 and CDR2 sequences are KGHDR and SFDVKD. V lost 3 bases and J lost 0, with 11 bases in between. This CDR3 has 15 residues.

V and J are TRBV6-5 and TRBJ2-5; D gene unclear. The V gene's germline CDR1 is MNHEY and CDR2 SVGAGI. Trimming left V 0 bases short and J 4 bases short, with 12 bases between. The CDR3 extends over 15 amino acids. This CDR3 reads CASSYSVSTIETQYF. The CDR3 bases are TGTGCCAGCAGTTACTCGGTGTCGACAATAGAGACCCAGTACTTC.

The chain recombines TRBV7-8 with TRBJ1-1; a possible D gene is TRBD1 (5 bases). Germline CDR1 SGHVS, CDR2 FQNEAQ. Trimming removed 4 bases from V and 4 bases from J, with 10 bases in between. This CDR3 has 13 amino acids. CDR3 sequence (DNA): TGTGCCAGCAGCTCGATAGGGGCCACTGAAGCTTTCTTT. Translated, it gives CASSSIGATEAFF.

The gene calls are TRBV12-3 or TRBV12-4 and TRBJ1-6; TRBD1 is a possible D gene (6 bases). V lost 6 bases, J lost 13 bases, and 13 bases lay in between. The CDR3 sequence is 12 residues long. The chain's CDR3 is CASRQGAGPLHF. The CDR3 DNA is TGTGCCAGCAGACAGGGTGCCGGTCCCCTCCACTTT.

This rearrangement joins TRBV7-9 to TRBJ2-7; 13 nucleotides agree with TRBD2. Trimming took 5 bases from V and 12 from J; bases not matched to a gene: 10. The V gene's germline CDR1 is SEHNR and CDR2 FQNEAQ (reference sequence). The CDR3 contains 14 residues. Here the CDR3 reads CASSTGLAGDFRYF. The CDR3 nucleotides are TGTGCCAGCAGCACCGGACTAGCGGGAGACTTTCGGTACTTC.

This sequence joins TRBV19 and TRBJ1-1; D is ambiguous. The CDR3 length is 14 residues. V lost 5 bases to trimming and J lost 6 bases, with 16 bases between them. Per the germline V gene, CDR1 is LNHDA and CDR2 is SQIVND (reference sequence). CDR3 sequence: CASSRSPRAAEAFF. CDR3 nucleotides: TGTGCCAGTAGTCGGAGTCCCAGAGCCGCTGAAGCTTTCTTT.

The chain employs TRBV4-2 and TRBJ2-1; D remains unclear. CDR1 and CDR2 from the germline V gene are LGHNA and YNFKEQ. There are 16 residues in the CDR3. Trimming removed 4 bases from V and 6 bases from J, with 19 bases in between. In DNA, the CDR3 is TGTGCCAGCAGCCCGGCAGACCCCGAGCGATCCAATGAGCAGTTCTTC. Amino acid sequence: CASSPADPERSNEQFF.